This passage covers 24 T cell receptor beta chains from one sample sequenced in a study of blood T cells in healthy people across ages. Primed by a sample-barcoded 5' primer and a J-beta primer mix, a second PCR proceeded for about 7 to 11 cycles. TCRdb passed the 5' RACE reads through MiXCR, listing each CDR3 protein once. The table lists about 1.4 million distinct CDR3 sequences, roughly 59% of them singletons. The sample taken for sequencing was blood. The receptor set was obtained from a man aged 18 to 30 in good health.

This rearrangement joins TRBV12-3 or TRBV12-4 to TRBJ2-2; D possibly corresponds to TRBD2 (5 bases). The CDR3 extends over 15 amino acids. V gave up 6 bases and J gave up 2 bases, with 13 bases separating them. The CDR3 is CASSPTRTNTGELFF. DNA for the CDR3: TGTGCCAGCAGCCCCACTAGAACTAACACCGGGGAGCTGTTTTTT.

V is TRBV4-1 and J is TRBJ2-5, with D uncertain. V lost 0 bases, J lost 11 bases, and 13 bases lay in between. From germline, CDR1 is MGHRA and CDR2 YSYEKL. This CDR3 spans 13 amino acids. CDR3 sequence: CASSQDVISGQYF. The CDR3 region has the DNA TGCGCCAGCAGCCAAGACGTCATATCCGGGCAGTACTTC.

This chain connects TRBV20-1 to TRBJ1-2; D not resolved. Germline lookup yields CDR1 DFQATT and CDR2 SNEGSKA (reference sequence). This CDR3 is built from 11 residues. Between the trimmed V and J ends, which lost 7 bases and 3 bases, there was a span of 9 bases. In DNA form, the CDR3 reads TGCAGTGGTCTTACGGACTATGGCTACACCTTC. Protein product: CSGLTDYGYTF.

This clonotype turned up a few times. The chain is built from TRBV4-1 and TRBJ2-7; tentative D call: TRBD1 (6 bases). This CDR3 spans 14 amino acids. V lost 3 bases, J lost 3 bases, and 12 bases lay in between. Germline V CDR1 and CDR2: MGHRA, YSYEKL. DNA of the CDR3: TGCGCCAGCAGCCAGGACAGAATAAACTACGAGCAGTACTTC. It encodes CASSQDRINYEQYF.

The table lists this clonotype with a few counts. J is TRBJ2-1 and V is TRBV25-1, with no clear D. The V and J ends lost 5 bases and 6 bases respectively, with 11 bases between them. The CDR3 is 13 amino acids. CDR1 is MGHDK and CDR2 is SYGVNS in the germline V gene. CDR3 residues: CASSNSGPNEQFF. The DNA for the CDR3 is TGTGCCAGCAGTAACAGTGGCCCCAATGAGCAGTTCTTC.

This clonotype was counted a few times. The CDR3 sequence is CSVVQGLGYTF. Here the CDR3 DNA reads TGCAGCGTTGTACAGGGTCTAGGCTACACCTTC. The chain carries TRBV29-1 and TRBJ1-2; possibly TRBD1 for D (6 bases). This CDR3 comprises 11 residues. CDR1 is SQVTM, CDR2 ANQGSEA, per germline. Deletions cut 4 bases from V and 8 bases from J, with 11 bases between.

The table lists this clonotype with a few counts. The chain carries TRBV2 and TRBJ2-7; D not certain. The length of the CDR3 is 12 residues. Between the trimmed V and J ends, which lost 2 bases and 4 bases, there was a span of 6 bases. Germline V gives CDR1 SNHLY, CDR2 FYNNEI. For the CDR3, the DNA is TGTGCCAGCAGTGAATTTGGGTACGAGCAGTACTTC. Translated: CASSEFGYEQYF.

This chain links TRBV7-9 with TRBJ2-7; 9 bases are a match to TRBD1. CDR1 is SEHNR, CDR2 FQNEAQ, per germline (reference sequence). V was clipped by 5 bases and J by 5 bases; unmatched bases: 10. This CDR3 comprises 15 residues. CDR3 region: CASSPGDRVPHEQYF. CDR3 nucleotide sequence: TGTGCCAGCAGCCCAGGGGACAGGGTTCCCCACGAGCAGTACTTC.

The chain carries TRBV27 and TRBJ2-2, with 9 nucleotides matching TRBD2. Germline CDR1 reads MNHEY; CDR2 reads SMNVEV (reference sequence). CDR3 size: 17 residues. Trimming removed 6 bases from V and 6 bases from J; junction bases left unmatched: 14. The CDR3 nucleotides read TGTGCCAGCAGCTCTCCCCCCTCAGGACTAGCGCCCGGGGAGCTGTTTTTT. Translating it yields CASSSPPSGLAPGELFF.

Only a few counts were recorded for this clonotype. This chain links TRBV4-1 with TRBJ2-6; the match to TRBD1 covers 9 bases. Per the germline V gene, CDR1 is MGHRA and CDR2 is YSYEKL. V shed 0 bases and J 1 base; nucleotides not matched to a gene: 7. This CDR3 region has 19 residues. This chain's CDR3 is CASSQDRRTGVSGANVLTF. The CDR3 DNA follows: TGCGCCAGCAGCCAAGATCGAAGGACAGGGGTATCTGGGGCCAACGTCCTGACTTTC.

This clonotype was recorded a few times. The chain joins TRBV12-3 or TRBV12-4 to TRBJ1-2, with 8 nucleotides matching TRBD1. CDR3 length: 17 amino acids. The trim removed 6 bases at V and 3 bases at J, leaving 15 bases unmatched. CDR3 residues: CASSPTPRGQGDYGYTF. The CDR3, as DNA: TGTGCCAGCAGCCCTACCCCCCGCGGACAGGGAGACTATGGCTACACCTTC.

V and J are TRBV5-1 and TRBJ2-4, with D perhaps matching TRBD1 (5 bases). TRBJ2-7 matches the DNA end more closely, so the J call is doubtful. Germline CDR1 SGHRS, CDR2 YFSETQ. The length of the CDR3 is 14 residues. DNA for the CDR3: TGCGCCAGCAGCCCCAGGGCAGGGTGGGACGAGCAGTACTTC. Translating gives CASSPRAGWDEQYF.

V usage is TRBV7-9 and J usage is TRBJ2-7; D call uncertain. The CDR3 covers 15 residues. CDR1 SEHNR and CDR2 FQNEAQ come from the germline V gene (reference sequence). Trimming pared 2 bases from V and 3 bases from J, leaving 14 bases between. The CDR3 is CASSLLATTIYEQYF. The CDR3 region has the DNA TGTGCCAGCAGCTTACTCGCCACAACCATCTACGAGCAGTACTTC.

This clonotype was counted a few times. The V gene is TRBV9, the J gene TRBJ1-4, with D uncertain. The ends were cut back, 0 bases at V and 0 bases at J, with 9 bases in the middle. This CDR3 has 16 residues. Germline-derived CDR1 and CDR2 are SGDLS and YYNGEE. The CDR3 nucleotides read TGTGCCAGCAGCGTAGGGGAAGTTGCAACTAATGAAAAACTGTTTTTT. It specifies CASSVGEVATNEKLFF. The full variable domain, rest sourced from reference TRBV9 and TRBJ1-4, is DSGVTQTPKHLITATGQRVTLRCSPRSGDLSVYWYQQSLDQGLQFLIQYYNGEERAKGNILERFSAQQFPDLHSELNLSSLELGDSALYFCASSVGEVATNEKLFFGSGTQLSVL.

This clonotype was counted between two and nine times. This chain joins TRBV27 and TRBJ2-1, with TRBD1 matching 9 bases. Losses at the gene ends were 7 bases for V and 4 bases for J; bases not matched to a gene: 8. Germline CDR1 MNHEY, CDR2 SMNVEV (reference sequence). The CDR3 runs 15 residues. CDR3 DNA: TGTGCCAGCACAGCCGGGACAGGGCGTTACAATGAGCAGTTCTTC. It translates to CASTAGTGRYNEQFF.

The chain recombines TRBV20-1 with TRBJ2-1; D remains unclear. Germline V gene sequence: CDR1 DFQATT, CDR2 SNEGSKA (reference sequence). The CDR3 is 14 amino acids. V gave up 2 bases and J gave up 6 bases, with 14 bases separating them. In DNA form, the CDR3 reads TGCAGTGCTAGACGACCCGGAGAAGGCAATGAGCAGTTCTTC. It translates to CSARRPGEGNEQFF.

CDR3 nucleotide sequence: TGTGCCAGCAGTGTATTCAGCGGGGGGAAATGCAATGAGCAGTTCTTC. It encodes CASSVFSGGKCNEQFF. V gene TRBV25-1 combines with J gene TRBJ2-1; the match to TRBD2 covers 9 bases. The CDR3 spans 16 residues. CDR1 and CDR2 (germline): MGHDK, SYGVNS. V lost 4 bases, J lost 6 bases, and 10 bases stayed unmatched.

V and J are TRBV20-1 and TRBJ2-1; 12 bases fit TRBD2. CDR1 and CDR2 from the germline V gene are DFQATT and SNEGSKA (reference sequence). Unmatched junction bases numbered 9, after V lost 0 bases and J lost 0 bases. The CDR3 has 19 residues. The CDR3 nucleotides are TGCAGTGCTAGAGATTTATCTCTAGCGGGAGGGACCTCCTACAATGAGCAGTTCTTC. This translates into CSARDLSLAGGTSYNEQFF.

The genes are TRBV20-1 and TRBJ2-4, with TRBD1 matching 8 bases. TRBJ2-7 matches the DNA end more closely, so the J call is doubtful. Germline lookup yields CDR1 DFQATT and CDR2 SNEGSKA (reference sequence). The CDR3 covers 14 residues. The CDR3 region has the DNA TGCAGTGCTAGTGGACAGGGCTTCGCAGACGAGCAGTACTTC. As protein: CSASGQGFADEQYF.

This clonotype came up a few times. V usage is TRBV25-1 and J usage is TRBJ2-7, with 7 nucleotides matching TRBD2. The CDR3 length is 14 residues. The J segment lost 0 bases and the V segment lost 7 bases, leaving 6 bases of the junction unmatched. Germline CDR1 is MGHDK and CDR2 is SYGVNS. The CDR3 sequence is CASKREGSSYEQYF. In DNA form, the CDR3 reads TGTGCCAGCAAGAGGGAGGGAAGCTCCTACGAGCAGTACTTC.

CDR3 in amino acids: CSASQSTGSPGLQHF. The DNA for the CDR3 is TGCAGTGCCAGCCAATCGACAGGCTCCCCTGGGCTCCAGCATTTT. The rearrangement joins TRBV20-1 to TRBJ1-5, with D perhaps matching TRBD1 (6 bases). CDR1 is DFQATT, CDR2 SNEGSKA, per germline (reference sequence). The CDR3 length is 15 residues. Trimming shortened V by 6 bases and J by 12 bases, and 27 bases separated the two germline ends.

The chain recombines TRBV7-2 with TRBJ2-2; D is uncertain. Per germline, CDR1 SGHTA and CDR2 FQGNSA. The CDR3 consists of 15 residues. Between the trimmed V and J ends, which lost 4 bases and 3 bases, there was a span of 12 bases. CDR3 sequence (DNA): TGTGCCAGCAGCTATGACCGGAGTGACACCGGGGAGCTGTTTTTT. Amino acids: CASSYDRSDTGELFF.

V usage is TRBV7-6 and J usage is TRBJ1-4; D gene uncertain. Germline CDR1 SGHVS, CDR2 FNYEAQ. V was clipped by 5 bases and J by 2 bases, with 15 bases between them. The CDR3 contains 16 residues. The CDR3 loop is CASSPRTGITNEKLFF. As DNA, the CDR3 is TGTGCCAGCAGCCCGAGGACGGGCATCACTAATGAAAAACTGTTTTTT.

As concerns this clonotype: At one end the junction does not follow the germline gene, possibly because of a read error. J is TRBJ2-5 and V is TRBV4-1, with D maybe TRBD2 (6 bases). CDR1 and CDR2 (germline): MGHRA, YSYEKL. CDR3 length equals 14 residues. CDR3 coding DNA: TGCACCAGCAGCCGCGAGCCGGGACTGGGTGTACAGTACTTC. Translating gives CTSSREPGLGVQYF.